The 16 T cell receptor beta chains below were found in one sample sequenced in a study of blood T cells in healthy people across ages. Primers used in a second PCR of roughly 6 to 12 cycles were a sample-barcoded 5' primer and a J-beta primer mix. TCRdb redid the calling of the 5' RACE reads with MiXCR, one entry per CDR3 protein. The sample yields over 450,000 distinct CDR3 sequences, around 24% seen once. The sample was also linked to a second study, of T cells of mothers and their children.

Source material: blood. Receptor source: a boy aged 5-17 years in good health.

This clonotype turned up a few times. J is TRBJ1-6 and V is TRBV7-9; D may be TRBD1 (5 bases). This CDR3 region has 16 residues. With 4 bases removed from V and 9 bases from J, the gap between germline ends came to 19 bases. From germline, CDR1 is SEHNR and CDR2 FQNEAQ (reference sequence). CDR3 region: CASSSNPGFGASPLHF. The CDR3 DNA sequence: TGTGCCAGCAGCTCAAACCCAGGGTTCGGGGCTTCACCCCTCCACTTT.

The genes are TRBV5-1 and TRBJ1-6; D ambiguous. This CDR3 is 16 amino acids long. Trimming cost V 5 bases and J 0 bases, with 12 bases left between them. Germline-derived CDR1 and CDR2 are SGHRS and YFSETQ. DNA of the CDR3: TGCGCCAGCAGTTTGCTGGAGAGCTCCTATAATTCACCCCTCCACTTT. It codes for CASSLLESSYNSPLHF.

CDR3: CASTLQGMNYGYTF. The CDR3 nucleotides are TGTGCCAGTACCCTACAGGGGATGAACTATGGCTACACCTTC. The chain combines TRBV19 with TRBJ1-2; 7 bases match TRBD1. Unmatched junction bases numbered 7, after V lost 7 bases and J lost 2 bases. Per the germline V gene, CDR1 is LNHDA and CDR2 is SQIVND (reference sequence). The CDR3 has 14 amino acids.

This clonotype was observed a handful of times. The V call is TRBV3-1, the J call TRBJ2-4; 14 positions match TRBD2. V lost 4 bases to trimming and J lost 0 bases; unmatched junction nucleotides: 8. The CDR3 extends over 19 amino acids. Germline V CDR1 and CDR2: LGHDT, YNNKEL (reference sequence). In DNA, the CDR3 is TGTGCCAGCAGCCCTGGACTAGCGGGAGGACTGTCAGCCAAAAACATTCAGTACTTC. Translated, it gives CASSPGLAGGLSAKNIQYF.

This chain joins TRBV10-3 and TRBJ2-5, with TRBD2 as a possible D gene (5 bases). The J call may be in error: the DNA end matches TRBJ2-7 better. The germline CDR1 and CDR2 sequences are ENHRY and SYGVKD. The CDR3 totals 12 residues. CDR3 DNA: TGTGCCATCACGGGGAGCTCCTACGAGCAGTACTTC. It yields the protein CAITGSSYEQYF.

V usage is TRBV5-1 and J usage is TRBJ2-1; 8 bases fit TRBD2. With 2 bases clipped from V and 1 base from J, the junction kept 2 bases outside the gene matches. The CDR3 length is 15 residues. Germline CDR1 is SGHRS and CDR2 is YFSETQ. CDR3 loop: CASSFRGGSYNEQFF. The CDR3, as DNA: TGCGCCAGCAGCTTCCGGGGGGGGTCCTACAATGAGCAGTTCTTC. The whole variable domain, remainder taken from reference TRBV5-1 and TRBJ2-1, is KAGVTQTPRYLIKTRGQQVTLSCSPISGHRSVSWYQQTPGQGLQFLFEYFSETQRNKGNFPGRFSGRQFSNSRSEMNVSTLELGDSALYLCASSFRGGSYNEQFFGPGTRLTVL.

This rearrangement joins TRBV28 to TRBJ1-4; D call uncertain. The V end was cut by 7 bases, the J end by 1 base, with 13 bases between. The CDR3 has 15 amino acids. Germline-derived CDR1 and CDR2 are MDHEN and SYDVKM. The DNA of the CDR3 is TGTGCCAGCACCCTCGCCGGGGTAACTAATGAAAAACTGTTTTTT. It yields the protein CASTLAGVTNEKLFF.

In its sample, this clonotype was seen many times. This sequence joins TRBV5-1 and TRBJ1-4; D may be TRBD1 (5 bases). CDR1 SGHRS and CDR2 YFSETQ come from the germline V gene. V was clipped by 4 bases and J by 3 bases, with 13 bases between them. This CDR3 has 15 amino acids. The CDR3 is CASSASGGPNEKLFF. The CDR3 DNA sequence: TGCGCCAGCAGCGCGAGCGGGGGTCCTAATGAAAAACTGTTTTTT.

Details on this clonotype: Compared with germline, one end of the junction differs, possibly owing to a read error. This chain uses TRBV3-1 with TRBJ2-3; D is ambiguous. This CDR3 is built from 17 residues. The germline gives CDR1 LGHDT, CDR2 YNNKEL (reference sequence). The CDR3 loop reads CAGSQELALLSTDTQYF. CDR3 in DNA: TGTGCCGGCAGCCAAGAATTGGCACTACTGAGCACAGATACGCAGTATTTT.

This clonotype came up a few times. V gene TRBV27 combines with J gene TRBJ2-5; 12 nucleotides align to TRBD2. The CDR3 has 17 amino acids. The junction had 8 bases not matched to a gene; V was cut back by 2 bases and J by 4 bases. Germline values: CDR1 MNHEY, CDR2 SMNVEV (reference sequence). The CDR3 DNA is TGTGCCAGCAGTTTAAAGACTAGCGGGGGCTTTGGAGAGACCCAGTACTTC. It is translated as CASSLKTSGGFGETQYF.

This clonotype was recorded at least ten times. The chain carries TRBV2 and TRBJ2-4; perhaps TRBD1 as D (6 bases). Per the germline V gene, CDR1 is SNHLY and CDR2 is FYNNEI. The CDR3 runs 17 residues. Trimming stripped 9 bases from V and 2 bases from J, with 23 bases between. The CDR3 protein is CASIQKTGILTKNIQYF. CDR3 coding DNA: TGTGCCAGTATACAAAAAACAGGGATTCTAACCAAAAACATTCAGTACTTC.

In this sample, this clonotype turned up a few times. This chain connects TRBV6-1 to TRBJ2-3; unclear D gene. The CDR3 runs 10 residues. Looked up from germline, CDR1 is MNHNS and CDR2 is SASEGT. Trimming removed 7 bases at V and 5 bases at J, with 4 bases between. The CDR3 coding sequence is TGTGCCAGCAAGAAAGATACGCAGTATTTT. Protein: CASKKDTQYF.

This clonotype was counted a few times. The V call is TRBV30, the J call TRBJ2-7; D gene unclear. Deletions cut 4 bases from V and 3 bases from J, with 7 bases between. The CDR3 is made up of 11 amino acids. The germline CDR1 and CDR2 sequences are GTSNPN and SVGIG (reference sequence). The CDR3: CAWKGRYEQYF. CDR3 in DNA: TGTGCCTGGAAAGGCCGCTACGAGCAGTACTTC.

This chain connects TRBV7-2 to TRBJ1-4; tentatively, D is TRBD1 (6 bases). V shed 3 bases and J shed 5 bases, with 13 bases lying between them. Germline V gives CDR1 SGHTA, CDR2 FQGNSA. The CDR3 length is 15 residues. The CDR3 DNA reads as TGTGCCAGCAGCTTTACAGGGATAGGGAATGAAAAACTGTTTTTT. Translating it yields CASSFTGIGNEKLFF.

The genes are TRBV20-1 and TRBJ2-5, with TRBD2 matching 8 bases. The J segment lost 5 bases and the V segment lost 3 bases, leaving 8 bases of the junction unmatched. CDR1 DFQATT and CDR2 SNEGSKA come from the germline V gene (reference sequence). This CDR3 is 14 amino acids long. CDR3 protein: CSARSLAGMETQYF. In DNA form, the CDR3 reads TGCAGTGCTAGGTCGTTAGCGGGAATGGAGACCCAGTACTTC.

The rearrangement joins TRBV27 to TRBJ2-5; D may be TRBD1 or TRBD2 (5 bases each). Germline loops: CDR1 MNHEY, CDR2 SMNVEV (reference sequence). Trimming removed 4 bases at V and 3 bases at J, with 15 bases between. The CDR3 is 15 amino acids. Written as DNA, the CDR3 is TGTGCCAGCAGTTGGGGGATGGGCCGGGAAGAGACCCAGTACTTC. Its translation: CASSWGMGREETQYF.